These 27 T cell receptor beta chains came from one sample sequenced in a study of T cells in Graves' hyperthyroidism and ophthalmopathy. RNA transcripts gave rise to amplified TCR beta CDR3 regions. Carried out on the TCR CDR3, a first-round RT-PCR used the HTBI primer set. TCRdb passed the multiplex PCR reads through MiXCR, listing each CDR3 protein once. The top ten hold 20% to 25% of the sample, which has around 300,000 distinct CDR3 sequences, about 15% seen once. The material sequenced was blood. The receptors shown here come from a woman aged 25 to 45 with Graves' hyperthyroidism.

On this clonotype: Just one base apart from a much larger clone, this may be a read error. The rearrangement links TRBV27 to TRBJ1-1; tentative D call: TRBD1 (6 bases). Germline assignment: CDR1 MNHEY and CDR2 SMNVEV (reference sequence). The CDR3 covers 13 residues. The CDR3 protein is CTSSLRGGPEAFF. CDR3 sequence (DNA): TGTACCAGCAGTTTGAGGGGGGGCCCTGAAGCTTTCTTT.

The chain joins TRBV5-4 to TRBJ2-1; 9 bases fit TRBD2. CDR3 length equals 16 residues. In germline, CDR1 is SGHNT, CDR2 YYREEE (reference sequence). V lost 3 bases and J lost 5; bases outside the gene matches: 9. DNA of the CDR3: TGTGCCAGCAGCTCGACGACTAGCGGACCTCACAATGAGCAGTTCTTC. This gives the protein CASSSTTSGPHNEQFF.

This clonotype was observed at least ten times. The chain joins TRBV27 to TRBJ2-3; maybe TRBD2 (5 bases). The V end lost 6 bases, the J end lost 3 bases, and 16 bases lay between the germline ends. The CDR3 sequence is 15 residues long. Germline assignment: CDR1 MNHEY and CDR2 SMNVEV (reference sequence). CDR3 sequence: CASRRGGLRTDTQYF. CDR3 DNA: TGTGCCAGCAGGCGAGGTGGACTCCGTACAGATACGCAGTATTTT.

This clonotype occurred many times. The chain employs TRBV14 and TRBJ2-1; a weak D match, TRBD1 (5 bases). Germline assignment: CDR1 SGHDN and CDR2 FVKESK. The CDR3 covers 12 residues. Trimming stripped 1 base from V and 10 bases from J, with 8 bases between. CDR3 protein: CASSQVRGEQFF. As DNA, the CDR3 is TGTGCCAGCAGCCAAGTAAGGGGCGAGCAGTTCTTC.

V gene TRBV30 combines with J gene TRBJ2-1; 7 nucleotides match TRBD2. The V and J ends lost 0 bases and 4 bases, in that order; junction bases with no gene match: 3. The germline gives CDR1 GTSNPN, CDR2 SVGIG (reference sequence). This CDR3 comprises 14 residues. The CDR3 reads CAWSVGGMYNEQFF. The DNA of the CDR3 is TGTGCCTGGAGTGTCGGGGGGATGTACAATGAGCAGTTCTTC.

This clonotype has a count of ten or more. The J gene is TRBJ1-5, the V gene TRBV20-1, with no clear D. Trimming left V 1 base short and J 4 bases short, with 14 bases between. Germline CDR1 and CDR2: DFQATT and SNEGSKA (reference sequence). The CDR3 spans 15 residues. The CDR3 protein is CSARVARERNQPQHF. The CDR3 DNA reads as TGCAGTGCTAGAGTGGCACGCGAGCGTAATCAGCCCCAGCATTTT.

This clonotype showed up many times. The chain has TRBV28 and TRBJ1-1; TRBD1 matches 7 bases. This CDR3 contains 13 residues. Germline V gene data show CDR1 as MDHEN and CDR2 as SYDVKM. J lost 10 bases, V lost 6 bases, and 11 bases had no gene match. The CDR3 here is CASSSTGLRRAFF. The CDR3 DNA reads TGTGCCAGCAGCTCGACAGGGCTACGTCGAGCTTTCTTT.

This clonotype was seen ten or more times. V gene TRBV28 combines with J gene TRBJ1-4; 7 nucleotides line up with TRBD1. V shed 7 bases, J shed 5 bases, and the junction held 13 bases outside the gene matches. Germline V gives CDR1 MDHEN, CDR2 SYDVKM. This CDR3 spans 16 amino acids. CDR3: CASTTRTGAVNEKLFF. Written as DNA, the CDR3 is TGTGCCAGCACCACTCGAACAGGGGCGGTCAATGAAAAACTGTTTTTT.

Ten or more counts support this clonotype. The rearrangement joins TRBV6-1 to TRBJ1-6; D call uncertain. Germline V lookup: CDR1 MNHNS, CDR2 SASEGT. Trimming removed 2 bases from V and 2 bases from J, with 7 bases in between. This CDR3 contains 15 residues. The CDR3 here is CASSEFMAYNSPLHF. DNA for the CDR3: TGTGCCAGCAGTGAATTTATGGCCTATAATTCACCCCTCCACTTT.

This clonotype was picked up many times. The chain joins TRBV27 to TRBJ2-3, with D tentatively TRBD2 (6 bases). V lost 5 bases to trimming and J lost 0 bases, with 12 bases between them. The CDR3 totals 15 residues. The germline V gene encodes CDR1 MNHEY and CDR2 SMNVEV (reference sequence). The CDR3 DNA sequence: TGTGCCAGCAGTCAACCGGGACTGAGCACAGATACGCAGTATTTT. This translates into CASSQPGLSTDTQYF.

This chain uses TRBV7-2 with TRBJ1-2, with 7 bases lining up with TRBD1. The CDR3 is 13 residues long. CDR1 is SGHTA and CDR2 is FQGNSA in the germline V gene. The V segment lost 4 bases and the J segment 3 bases; nucleotides outside the gene matches: 2. In DNA, the CDR3 is TGTGCCAGCAGCTGGGACAGAGACTATGGCTACACCTTC. As protein: CASSWDRDYGYTF.

This clonotype was detected ten times or more. The chain combines TRBV2 with TRBJ2-5; D unclear. The CDR3 is made up of 11 amino acids. Trimming pared 7 bases from V and 4 bases from J, leaving 7 bases between. CDR1 is SNHLY and CDR2 is FYNNEI in the germline V gene. CDR3 coding DNA: TGTGCCAGCAAGCAAGGAGAGACCCAGTACTTC. This gives the protein CASKQGETQYF.

In regard to this clonotype: This may be a read error, as it is one base from a much larger clone. The CDR3 region has the DNA TGCGTCAGCAGTGAGTGGGGAGCCTCGAACACTGAAGCTTTCTTT. It yields the protein CVSSEWGASNTEAFF. V and J are TRBV10-2 and TRBJ1-1; D gene ambiguous. Germline loops: CDR1 WSHSY, CDR2 SAAADI. The CDR3 covers 15 residues.

This clonotype was seen repeatedly, ten times or more. The chain links TRBV12-3 or TRBV12-4 to TRBJ1-6; D remains ambiguous. Deletions cut 5 bases from V and 5 bases from J, with 4 bases between. CDR3 length: 12 amino acids. CDR3 in DNA: TGTGCCAGCAGTGCCGATAATTCACCCCTCCACTTT. Its protein is CASSADNSPLHF.

The sample holds a few counts of this clonotype. The chain uses TRBV19 and TRBJ2-3; 10 bases line up with TRBD2. This CDR3 contains 16 residues. V shed 5 bases and J 2 bases; nucleotides not matched to a gene: 7. Germline assignment: CDR1 LNHDA and CDR2 SQIVND (reference sequence). The CDR3 here is CASSPLAGGDTDTQYF. Here the CDR3 DNA reads TGTGCCAGTAGTCCCTTAGCGGGGGGAGACACAGATACGCAGTATTTT. The full variable domain, with the rest looked up from reference TRBV19 and TRBJ2-3, is DGGITQSPKYLFRKEGQNVTLSCEQNLNHDAMYWYRQDPGQGLRLIYYSQIVNDFQKGDIAEGYSVSREKKESFPLTVTSAQKNPTAFYLCASSPLAGGDTDTQYFGPGTRLTVL.

The genes are TRBV20-1 and TRBJ2-4; 8 bases agree with TRBD1. Trimming at V came to 5 bases and at J to 9 bases, leaving 9 bases not matched to a gene. The CDR3 runs to 13 residues. CDR1 and CDR2 (germline): DFQATT, SNEGSKA (reference sequence). The CDR3 DNA follows: TGCAGTGCTGTGGACAGGGTTGGGGGCATTCAGTACTTC. Its translation is CSAVDRVGGIQYF.

This clonotype was detected only a few times. This chain connects TRBV2 to TRBJ1-5; 7 positions match TRBD1. The germline V gene encodes CDR1 SNHLY and CDR2 FYNNEI. The CDR3 contains 16 residues. V lost 8 bases and J lost 2; bases outside the gene matches: 12. Here the CDR3 DNA reads TGTGCCAGCGCGAATAAGAGAACAGGGGGCAATCAGCCCCAGCATTTT. This encodes CASANKRTGGNQPQHF. Full variable domain (rest looked up from reference TRBV2 and TRBJ1-5): EPEVTQTPSHQVTQMGQEVILRCVPISNHLYFYWYRQILGQKVEFLVSFYNNEISEKSEIFDDQFSVERPDGSNFTLKIRSTKLEDSAMYFCASANKRTGGNQPQHFGDGTRLSIL.

This clonotype was found many times. The gene calls are TRBV6-1 and TRBJ2-1, with a tentative D call TRBD2 (6 bases). Trimming shortened V by 7 bases and J by 2 bases, and 9 bases separated the two germline ends. Germline loops: CDR1 MNHNS, CDR2 SASEGT. The CDR3 consists of 13 residues. CDR3 nucleotide sequence: TGTGCCAGCATGGAGGGAACCTACAATGAGCAGTTCTTC. As protein: CASMEGTYNEQFF.

At least ten counts were recorded for this clonotype. The genes are TRBV7-9 and TRBJ1-6, with 7 positions matching TRBD1. The V segment lost 6 bases and the J segment 8 bases; nucleotides outside the gene matches: 10. The CDR3 has 15 residues. From germline, CDR1 is SEHNR and CDR2 FQNEAQ (reference sequence). Here the CDR3 DNA reads TGTGCCAGCAGTAGCCATACAGGGGTCTATTCACCCCTCCACTTT. This gives the protein CASSSHTGVYSPLHF.

The genes are TRBV6-6 and TRBJ2-5; D not certain. This CDR3 region has 13 residues. CDR1 is MNHNY, CDR2 SVGAGI, per germline (reference sequence). V was clipped by 2 bases and J by 7 bases, with 11 bases between them. Here the CDR3 DNA reads TGTGCCAGCAGTTACGTGGGTAGTGGGACCCAGTACTTC. Its translation: CASSYVGSGTQYF.

This clonotype was recorded at least ten times. The chain recombines TRBV12-3 or TRBV12-4 with TRBJ2-5; D unclear. The V end lost 6 bases, the J end lost 4 bases, and 12 bases lay between the germline ends. This CDR3 region has 13 residues. The CDR3, as DNA: TGTGCCAGCAGCAAAGGCTATGGAGAGACCCAGTACTTC. It codes for CASSKGYGETQYF.

This clonotype has ten or more counts. The chain links TRBV13 to TRBJ2-1; TRBD2 matches 12 bases. The CDR3 is made up of 17 amino acids. Per germline, CDR1 PRHDT and CDR2 FYEKMQ (reference sequence). The trim removed 6 bases at V and 1 base at J, leaving 7 bases unmatched. The CDR3 protein is CASRTLAGGGSYNEQFF. The DNA for the CDR3 is TGTGCCAGCAGAACACTAGCGGGAGGCGGGTCCTACAATGAGCAGTTCTTC.

A note on this clonotype: A clone one base away is much larger, so this may be a read error. This chain joins TRBV27 and TRBJ2-7, with 9 bases fitting TRBD2. The CDR3 covers 15 residues. Per the germline V gene, CDR1 is MNHEY and CDR2 is SMNVEV (reference sequence). CDR3 coding DNA: TGTGCCAGCAGTTCAGCGGGAGGCTCCACCTACGAGCAGTGCTTC. This codes for CASSSAGGSTYEQCF.

This clonotype was detected ten times or more. J is TRBJ2-1 and V is TRBV2; 7 nucleotides align to TRBD2. This CDR3 comprises 14 residues. The germline V gene encodes CDR1 SNHLY and CDR2 FYNNEI. V lost 11 bases to trimming and J lost 8 bases; unmatched junction nucleotides: 15. Here the CDR3 reads CADGGGGVADEQFF. CDR3 bases: TGTGCCGATGGTGGGGGGGGGGTCGCGGATGAGCAGTTCTTC.

The chain joins TRBV27 to TRBJ1-5; D remains ambiguous. Per the germline V gene, CDR1 is MNHEY and CDR2 is SMNVEV (reference sequence). Between the trimmed V and J ends, which lost 3 bases and 5 bases, there was a span of 11 bases. This CDR3 comprises 14 residues. The CDR3 region has the DNA TGTGCCAGCAGTTTCGGGCAGGAGCATCAGCCCCAGCATTTT. Translating gives CASSFGQEHQPQHF.

This clonotype came up many times. CDR3 residues: CASSKRELYEQYF. CDR3 bases: TGTGCCAGCAGCAAGCGGGAGCTCTACGAGCAGTACTTC. J is TRBJ2-7 and V is TRBV7-9; 8 bases line up with TRBD2. Germline V gene data show CDR1 as SEHNR and CDR2 as FQNEAQ (reference sequence). This CDR3 region has 13 residues. The J segment lost 3 bases and the V segment lost 5 bases, leaving 3 bases of the junction unmatched.

This clonotype has at least ten counts. The chain links TRBV11-2 to TRBJ2-1, with 7 bases lining up with TRBD2. V trimming: 1 base; J trimming: 12 bases; junction bases outside the gene matches: 9. Per the germline V gene, CDR1 is SGHAT and CDR2 is FQNNGV. There are 14 residues in the CDR3. The CDR3 coding sequence is TGTGCCAGCAGCTTAGGTCTAGCGGAAAGGGGGCAGTTCTTC. It yields the protein CASSLGLAERGQFF.